This T cell receptor (beta chain) was recorded in a study of T cell changes during pregnancy in multiple sclerosis. The CDR3 covers 18 residues. Trimming shortened V by 1 base and J by 2 bases, and 15 bases separated the two germline ends. Germline V CDR1 and CDR2: KGHSH, LQKENI. Produced via immunoSEQ multiplex PCR; TCRdb's table is partial and in-frame only. This table holds 40,000 to 45,000 clones, 80% to 90% found once. This receptor was obtained from a female donor with multiple sclerosis, enrolled in a pregnancy study. V gene TRBV18 combines with J gene TRBJ2-6; TRBD1 is a possible D gene (5 bases). Material: CD4+ T cells from peripheral blood mononuclear cells, obtained in the first trimester of pregnancy. The CDR3 sequence: CASSPRAGAEAGANVLTF. In DNA form, the CDR3 reads TGTGCCAGCTCACCACGGGCTGGGGCCGAGGCTGGGGCCAACGTCCTGACTTTC.